These 8 T cell receptor beta chains share one sample of origin, sequenced in a study of vaccination effects on CD4 cells after COVID-19. At the end of over 8 days of culture, CD4+ T cells were isolated. Libraries were prepared by immunoSEQ multiplex PCR; TCRdb keeps only in-frame clonotypes and omits some of them. The repertoire holds tens of thousands of clones, with 68% as singletons. For these TCRs, the target antigens are not known. The sequencing used CD4+ T cells from PBMCs cultured without peptide, collected before COVID-19 vaccination. The receptors originated from a human donor who received a COVID-19 vaccine.

This chain links TRBV6-1 with TRBJ1-1; D ambiguous. Germline assignment: CDR1 MNHNS and CDR2 SASEGT. The CDR3 spans 17 residues. Trimming removed 4 bases at V and 7 bases at J, with 25 bases between. CDR3 bases: TGTGCCAGCAGTGTATTTGAGGTTTTCTTTCAGAGGAATGAAGCTTTCTTT. Protein product: CASSVFEVFFQRNEAFF.

The chain carries TRBV19 and TRBJ1-1; 8 nucleotides match TRBD1. Germline trimming cut 10 bases from V and 1 base from J; bases unmatched to any gene: 14. Germline V lookup: CDR1 LNHDA, CDR2 SQIVND (reference sequence). The CDR3 runs to 16 residues. Here the CDR3 reads CATGTRAGTGNTEAFF. CDR3 nucleotide sequence: TGTGCCACCGGAACCAGAGCCGGGACAGGGAACACTGAAGCTTTCTTT. The full variable domain, its missing parts supplied by reference TRBV19 and TRBJ1-1, is DGGITQSPKYLFRKEGQNVTLSCEQNLNHDAMYWYRQDPGQGLRLIYYSQIVNDFQKGDIAEGYSVSREKKESFPLTVTSAQKNPTAFYLCATGTRAGTGNTEAFFGQGTRLTVV.

The rearrangement joins TRBV6-5 to TRBJ1-2; maybe TRBD1 (5 bases). Germline loops: CDR1 MNHEY, CDR2 SVGAGI. The CDR3 has 13 amino acids. Trimming removed 6 bases from V and 2 bases from J, with 10 bases in between. CDR3 DNA: TGTGCCAGCAGGACAGCGGGGAACTATGGCTACACCTTC. Its translation: CASRTAGNYGYTF.

J is TRBJ1-6 and V is TRBV7-9; TRBD1 agrees at 9 bases. V lost 5 bases, J lost 6 bases, and 8 bases stayed unmatched. CDR1 and CDR2 from the germline V gene are SEHNR and FQNEAQ (reference sequence). The CDR3 runs to 16 residues. CDR3 protein: CASSHKRQGGNSPLHF. For the CDR3, the DNA is TGTGCCAGCAGCCACAAGAGACAGGGGGGTAATTCACCCCTCCACTTT.

The sample holds one count of this clone. This chain connects TRBV7-2 to TRBJ2-1; D possibly uses TRBD1 or TRBD2 (5 bases each). Germline CDR1 and CDR2: SGHTA and FQGNSA. This CDR3 region has 15 residues. With 1 base removed from V and 0 bases from J, the gap between germline ends came to 7 bases. CDR3 loop: CASSLGDVSYNEQFF. The CDR3 DNA follows: TGTGCCAGCAGCTTAGGGGACGTCTCCTACAATGAGCAGTTCTTC.

The chain employs TRBV5-1 and TRBJ2-5; D is perhaps TRBD1 (5 bases). The CDR3 length is 14 residues. Between the trimmed V and J ends, which lost 3 bases and 1 base, there was a span of 10 bases. Germline V lookup: CDR1 SGHRS, CDR2 YFSETQ. CDR3 in amino acids: CASSWSGLQETQYF. The CDR3 nucleotides are TGCGCCAGCAGCTGGTCAGGGCTCCAAGAGACCCAGTACTTC.

The chain carries TRBV6-2 or TRBV6-3 and TRBJ2-5; 10 bases are a match to TRBD1. V lost 5 bases, J lost 5 bases, and 8 bases stayed unmatched. This CDR3 contains 15 residues. Germline V gene sequence: CDR1 MNHEY, CDR2 SVGEGT. The CDR3 protein is CASSTRDRGRETQYF. The CDR3 DNA reads as TGTGCCAGCAGTACCCGGGACAGGGGACGGGAGACCCAGTACTTC.

The chain links TRBV13 to TRBJ2-1; TRBD2 matches 10 bases. Unmatched junction bases numbered 6, after V lost 4 bases and J lost 0 bases. This CDR3 is built from 17 residues. In germline, CDR1 is PRHDT, CDR2 FYEKMQ (reference sequence). In DNA, the CDR3 is TGTGCCAGCAGCTCGCTAATAGCGGGAGGCTCCTACAATGAGCAGTTCTTC. It specifies CASSSLIAGGSYNEQFF.